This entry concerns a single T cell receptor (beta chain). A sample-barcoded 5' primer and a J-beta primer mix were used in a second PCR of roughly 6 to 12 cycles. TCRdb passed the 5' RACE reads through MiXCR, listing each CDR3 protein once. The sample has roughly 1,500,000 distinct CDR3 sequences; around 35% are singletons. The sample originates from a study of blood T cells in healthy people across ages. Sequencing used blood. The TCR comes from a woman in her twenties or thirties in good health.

In DNA, the CDR3 is TGTGCCTGGAGGGGACAGGGGAACACTGAAGCTTTCTTT. It encodes CAWRGQGNTEAFF. V gene TRBV30 combines with J gene TRBJ1-1, with 9 positions matching TRBD1. Germline CDR1 and CDR2: GTSNPN and SVGIG (reference sequence). V was clipped by 3 bases and J by 1 base; unmatched bases: 0. The CDR3 sequence is 13 residues long.